The 6 T cell receptor beta chains below were found in one sample sequenced in a study of shared clonotypes between healthy human individuals. Only in-frame clones appear in the TCRdb table, and some are missing; sequencing was by immunoSEQ multiplex PCR. Of approximately 2,200,000 clones in the sample, 85% to 95% were seen once. The naive CD8 population came from CD45RO-negative cells selected for CCR7, without terminally differentiated effector memory CD45RA+ cells. Sequencing used naive CD8+ T cells from PBMCs. Every receptor here comes from a man aged 18-30 years in good health. Some clones in this sample may be carry-over from other donors' samples.

As to this clone: The identical CDR3 is also encoded by other nucleotide sequences in the sample. The chain has TRBV11-2 and TRBJ2-7; no firm D call. Germline V lookup: CDR1 SGHAT, CDR2 FQNNGV. The CDR3 totals 11 residues. With 4 bases removed from V and 4 bases from J, the gap between germline ends came to 5 bases. For the CDR3, the DNA is TGTGCCAGCAGCTCCTTTTACGAGCAGTACTTC. As protein: CASSSFYEQYF.

This chain connects TRBV2 to TRBJ2-5; D not resolved. Deletions cut 4 bases from V and 5 bases from J, with 11 bases between. Germline V CDR1 and CDR2: SNHLY, FYNNEI. CDR3 size: 13 residues. The DNA for the CDR3 is TGTGCCAGCAGTGGGCGGAGTAGGGAGACCCAGTACTTC. Translated, it gives CASSGRSRETQYF.

The V and J genes are TRBV11-2 and TRBJ1-1, with D maybe TRBD1 (6 bases). Germline V gives CDR1 SGHAT, CDR2 FQNNGV. V was cut by 5 bases and J by 1 base, with 14 bases left in between. This CDR3 region has 15 residues. The CDR3 region has the DNA TGTGCCAGCAGCCAAGTACAGGGTTCGAACACTGAAGCTTTCTTT. Encoded protein: CASSQVQGSNTEAFF. The full variable domain, its missing parts supplied by reference TRBV11-2 and TRBJ1-1, is EAGVAQSPRYKIIEKRQSVAFWCNPISGHATLYWYQQILGQGPKLLIQFQNNGVVDDSQLPKDRFSAERLKGVDSTLKIQPAKLEDSAVYLCASSQVQGSNTEAFFGQGTRLTVV.

This rearrangement joins TRBV7-7 to TRBJ2-2; D might be TRBD1 (6 bases). Germline values: CDR1 SSHAT, CDR2 FNYEAQ (reference sequence). This CDR3 has 16 residues. V gave up 4 bases and J gave up 0 bases, with 12 bases separating them. In DNA, the CDR3 is TGTGCCAGCAGCTCCAGGGACACTCCGAACACCGGGGAGCTGTTTTTT. It specifies CASSSRDTPNTGELFF. Full variable domain (rest looked up from reference TRBV7-7 and TRBJ2-2): GAGVSQSPRYKVTKRGQDVTLRCDPISSHATLYWYQQALGQGPEFLTYFNYEAQPDKSGLPSDRFSAERPEGSISTLTIQRTEQRDSAMYRCASSSRDTPNTGELFFGEGSRLTVL.

A remark on this clone: Within the sample, other DNA sequences also encode this same CDR3. The V gene is TRBV28, the J gene TRBJ2-7; the match to TRBD2 covers 12 bases. With V trimmed by 7 bases and J by 1 base, 2 bases remained unmatched. The CDR3 runs 14 residues. Germline CDR1 reads MDHEN; CDR2 reads SYDVKM. In DNA, the CDR3 is TGTGCCAGCACCCTAGCGGGAGGGTCCTACGAGCAGTACTTC. It specifies CASTLAGGSYEQYF.

The chain links TRBV6-5 to TRBJ1-3; D call uncertain. The CDR3 has 13 residues. CDR1 and CDR2 (germline): MNHEY, SVGAGI. V shed 7 bases and J shed 3 bases, with 10 bases lying between them. The CDR3 spells CASTERVGNTIYF. In nucleotides, the CDR3 is TGTGCCAGCACAGAAAGGGTTGGAAACACCATATATTTT.